This TCR beta chain was profiled in a study of beta chain features in type 1 diabetes. Across the study: The patients were much like the healthy donors in age, gender and cell yields.

With regard to this clone: The antigen remains undetermined.

As every portion of the isolated RNA was reverse transcribed, the sequencing read expressed TCRB transcripts. Clones were sequenced by immunoSEQ multiplex PCR, and TCRdb holds only the in-frame ones, with some missing. Of over 20,000 clones in the sample, 49% are singletons; the top ten hold 0.3%. Study results and caveats: TCRB CDR3s from Type 1 diabetes patients were moderately but significantly shorter in all four CD4+ subsets. The naive, central memory and Treg TCRB repertoires showed an apparent similarity that was greater among patients than among healthy donors.

Germline trimming cut 4 bases from V and 8 bases from J; bases unmatched to any gene: 7. The CDR3 extends over 15 amino acids. The germline V gene encodes CDR1 SEHNR and CDR2 FQNEAQ (reference sequence). What was sequenced was stem cell memory CD4+ T cells from blood. The receptor was isolated from a man aged 25-45 years with type 1 diabetes. This chain links TRBV7-9 with TRBJ2-1; 11 bases agree with TRBD2. CDR3 DNA sequence: TGTGCCAGCAGCTCCACTAGCGGGAGTGGTGATGAGCAGTTCTTC. It is translated as CASSSTSGSGDEQFF.